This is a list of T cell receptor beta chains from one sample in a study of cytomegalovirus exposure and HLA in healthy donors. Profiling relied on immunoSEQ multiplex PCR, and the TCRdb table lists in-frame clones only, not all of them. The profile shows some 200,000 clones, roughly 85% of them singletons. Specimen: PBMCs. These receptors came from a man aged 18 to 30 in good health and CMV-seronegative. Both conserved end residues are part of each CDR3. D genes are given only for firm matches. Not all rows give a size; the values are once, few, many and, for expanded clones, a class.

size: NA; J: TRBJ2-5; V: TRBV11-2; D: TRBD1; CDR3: CASSLGQGAFQETQYF; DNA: TGTGCCAGCAGCTTAGGACAGGGGGCCTTCCAAGAGACCCAGTACTTC
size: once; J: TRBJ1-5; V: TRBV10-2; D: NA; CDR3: CASSSGNQPQHF; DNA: TGCGCCAGCAGTTCAGGTAACCAGCCCCAGCATTTT
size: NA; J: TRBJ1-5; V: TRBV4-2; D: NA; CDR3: CASSQDRGYVQPQHF; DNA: TGTGCCAGCAGCCAAGACAGGGGCTATGTTCAGCCCCAGCATTTT
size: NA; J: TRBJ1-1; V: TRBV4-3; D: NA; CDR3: CASSQGQGSVVTEAFF; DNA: TGCGCCAGCAGCCAAGGGCAGGGTTCGGTGGTCACTGAAGCTTTCTTT
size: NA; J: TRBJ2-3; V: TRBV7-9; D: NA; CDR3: CASSSPPGAARTDTQYF; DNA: TGTGCCAGCAGCTCCCCCCCAGGGGCCGCACGCACAGATACGCAGTATTTT
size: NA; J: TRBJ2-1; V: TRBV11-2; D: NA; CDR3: CASSLVSAGASDEQFF; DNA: TGTGCCAGCAGCTTAGTCAGCGCGGGGGCGAGCGATGAGCAGTTCTTC
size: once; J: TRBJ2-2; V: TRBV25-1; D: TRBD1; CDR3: CASSDTGGSNTGELFF; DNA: TGTGCCAGCAGTGATACAGGGGGCTCGAACACCGGGGAGCTGTTTTTT
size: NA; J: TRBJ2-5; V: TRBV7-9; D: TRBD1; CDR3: CASSLVGTGEETQYF; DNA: TGTGCCAGCAGCTTAGTCGGGACAGGGGAAGAGACCCAGTACTTC
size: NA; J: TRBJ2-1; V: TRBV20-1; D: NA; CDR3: CSASGHNEQFF; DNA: TGCAGTGCTAGCGGTCACAATGAGCAGTTCTTC
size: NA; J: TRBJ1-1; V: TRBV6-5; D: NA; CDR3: CASRQGRRTEAFF; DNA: TGTGCCAGCAGACAGGGAAGGAGAACTGAAGCTTTCTTT
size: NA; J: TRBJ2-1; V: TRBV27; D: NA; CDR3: CASSLFPGNTLNEQFF; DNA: TGTGCCAGCAGTTTATTTCCCGGGAACACGCTCAATGAGCAGTTCTTC
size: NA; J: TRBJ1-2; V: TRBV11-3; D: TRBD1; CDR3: CASSPRDSYGYTF; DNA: TGTGCCAGCAGCCCAAGGGACAGCTATGGCTACACCTTC
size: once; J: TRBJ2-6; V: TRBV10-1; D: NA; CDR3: CASSEALVHRGKSGANVLTF; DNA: TGCGCCAGCAGTGAAGCGCTGGTTCATAGGGGAAAATCTGGGGCCAACGTCCTGACTTTC
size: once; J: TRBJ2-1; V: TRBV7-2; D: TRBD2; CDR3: CASSPPGLALAIQFF; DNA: TGTGCCAGCAGCCCCCCTGGACTAGCCCTGGCCATCCAGTTCTTC
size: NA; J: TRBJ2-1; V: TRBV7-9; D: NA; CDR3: CASSLASMNEQFF; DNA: TGTGCCAGCAGCTTAGCTAGCATGAATGAGCAGTTCTTC
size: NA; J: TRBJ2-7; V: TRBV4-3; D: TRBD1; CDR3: CASSQEGPGQTPYEQYF; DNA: TGCGCCAGCAGCCAAGAGGGGCCGGGACAGACACCCTACGAGCAGTACTTC
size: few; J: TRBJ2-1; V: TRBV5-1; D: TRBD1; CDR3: CASSPDRGIEDEQFF; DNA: TGCGCCAGCAGCCCGGACAGGGGGATTGAGGATGAGCAGTTCTTC
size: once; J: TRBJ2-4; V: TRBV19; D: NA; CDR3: CASSTTDRVAKNIQYF; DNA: TGTGCCAGTAGTACCACAGACAGAGTAGCCAAAAACATTCAGTACTTC
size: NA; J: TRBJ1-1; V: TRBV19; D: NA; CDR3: CASSTPPWRPMNTEAFF; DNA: TGTGCCAGTAGTACCCCCCCCTGGCGGCCCATGAACACTGAAGCTTTCTTT
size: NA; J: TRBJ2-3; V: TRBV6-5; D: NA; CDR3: CASSPGTWADTQYF; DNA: TGTGCCAGCAGCCCCGGGACATGGGCAGATACGCAGTATTTT
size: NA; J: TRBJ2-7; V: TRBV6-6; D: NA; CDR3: CASSPEATPYEQYF; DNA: TGTGCCAGCAGCCCGGAGGCAACTCCCTACGAGCAGTACTTC
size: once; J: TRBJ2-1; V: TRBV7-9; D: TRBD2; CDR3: CASSLLRESGNEQFF; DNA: TGTGCCAGCAGCTTACTGCGGGAGTCGGGCAATGAGCAGTTCTTC
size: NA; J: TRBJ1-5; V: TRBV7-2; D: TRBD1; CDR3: CASSPSGGGNQPQHF; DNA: TGTGCCAGCAGCCCATCAGGGGGTGGTAATCAGCCCCAGCATTTT
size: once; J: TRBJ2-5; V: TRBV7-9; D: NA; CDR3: CASSSAIETQYF; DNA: TGTGCCAGCAGCTCAGCTATTGAGACCCAGTACTTC
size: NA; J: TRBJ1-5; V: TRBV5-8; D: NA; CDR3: CASSWMTESNQPQHF; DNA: TGTGCCAGCAGCTGGATGACGGAGAGCAATCAGCCCCAGCATTTT
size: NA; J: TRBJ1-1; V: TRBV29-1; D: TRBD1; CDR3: CSVTNRGMNSEAFF; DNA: TGCAGCGTTACGAACAGGGGAATGAACTCTGAAGCTTTCTTT
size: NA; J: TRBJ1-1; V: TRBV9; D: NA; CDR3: CASSPTGGSTEAFF; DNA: TGTGCCAGCAGCCCCACCGGGGGATCCACTGAAGCTTTCTTT
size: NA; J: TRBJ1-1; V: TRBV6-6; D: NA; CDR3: CASSYSGGRFNTEAFF; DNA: TGTGCCAGCAGTTATTCCGGGGGGCGTTTCAACACTGAAGCTTTCTTT
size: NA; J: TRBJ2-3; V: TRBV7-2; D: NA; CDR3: CASSLDPSGTDTQYF; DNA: TGTGCCAGCAGCTTAGATCCCTCTGGCACAGATACGCAGTATTTT
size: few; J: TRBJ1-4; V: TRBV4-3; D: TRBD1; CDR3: CASSQDYKGQNEKLFF; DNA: TGCGCCAGCAGCCAAGATTACAAGGGACAGAATGAAAAACTGTTTTTT
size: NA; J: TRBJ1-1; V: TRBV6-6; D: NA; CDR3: CASSRGGKNTEAFF; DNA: TGTGCCAGCAGTCGGGGGGGAAAGAACACTGAAGCTTTCTTT
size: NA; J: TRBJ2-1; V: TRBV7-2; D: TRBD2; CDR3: CASSEGLAGGWGSYNEQFF; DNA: TGTGCCAGCAGCGAAGGACTAGCGGGAGGTTGGGGCTCCTACAATGAGCAGTTCTTC
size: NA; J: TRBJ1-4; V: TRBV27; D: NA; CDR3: CASRHRDNEKLFF; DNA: TGTGCCAGCAGACACAGAGATAATGAAAAACTGTTTTTT
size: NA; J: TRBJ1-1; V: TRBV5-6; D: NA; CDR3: CASSLRNQGFWGNTEAFF; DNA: TGTGCCAGCAGCTTGCGGAATCAGGGTTTCTGGGGGAACACTGAAGCTTTCTTT
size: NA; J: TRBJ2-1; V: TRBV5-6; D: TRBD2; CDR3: CASRTGTSGSYNEQFF; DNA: TGTGCCAGCAGAACCGGGACTAGCGGGTCCTACAATGAGCAGTTCTTC
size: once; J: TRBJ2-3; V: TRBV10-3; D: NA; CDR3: CATRVKDYDTDTQYF; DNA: TGTGCCACCCGGGTGAAGGACTACGACACAGATACGCAGTATTTT
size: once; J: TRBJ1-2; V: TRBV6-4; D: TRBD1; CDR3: CASSDNDRGGYTF; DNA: TGTGCCAGCAGTGACAATGACAGGGGTGGCTACACCTTC
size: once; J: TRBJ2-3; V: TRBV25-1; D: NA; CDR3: CASSVGEGHTSTDTQYF; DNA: TGTGCCAGCAGTGTGGGGGAGGGACATACTAGCACAGATACGCAGTATTTT
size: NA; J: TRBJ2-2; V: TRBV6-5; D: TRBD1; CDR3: CASSYRQGANTGELFF; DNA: TGTGCCAGCAGTTACCGACAGGGGGCGAACACCGGGGAGCTGTTTTTT
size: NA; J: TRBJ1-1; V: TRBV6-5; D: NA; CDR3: CASSPLAGGTEAFF; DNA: TGTGCCAGCAGTCCTTTAGCCGGCGGCACTGAAGCTTTCTTT
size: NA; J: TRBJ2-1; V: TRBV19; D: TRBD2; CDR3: CASSISLADNEQFF; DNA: TGTGCCAGTAGTATAAGTCTAGCGGACAATGAGCAGTTCTTC
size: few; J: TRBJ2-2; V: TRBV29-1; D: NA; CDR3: CSVRATIGELFF; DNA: TGCAGCGTGAGGGCAACTATCGGGGAGCTGTTTTTT